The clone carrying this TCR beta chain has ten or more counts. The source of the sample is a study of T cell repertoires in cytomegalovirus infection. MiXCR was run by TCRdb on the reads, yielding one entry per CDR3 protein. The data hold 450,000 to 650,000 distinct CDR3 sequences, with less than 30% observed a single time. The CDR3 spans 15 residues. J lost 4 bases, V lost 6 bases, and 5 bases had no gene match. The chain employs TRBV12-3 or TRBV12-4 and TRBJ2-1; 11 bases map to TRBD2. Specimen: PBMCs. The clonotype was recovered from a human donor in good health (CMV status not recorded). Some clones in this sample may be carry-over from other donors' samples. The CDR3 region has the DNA TGTGCCAGCAGCTTCGGGACTAGCGGTTACAATGAGCAGTTCTTC. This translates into CASSFGTSGYNEQFF.